These T cell receptor beta chains were read from a single sample in a study of cytomegalovirus exposure and HLA in healthy donors. The protocol was immunoSEQ multiplex PCR, while the TCRdb copy is restricted to in-frame clones and leaves out a portion. The sample comprises approximately 160,000 clones, about 81% of which are singletons, and 1.5% to 2% rests with the top ten. The sequencing input was PBMCs. Receptors originate from a woman aged 18-29 years in good health and CMV-seronegative. Both conserved end residues are part of each CDR3. D genes are given only for firm matches. Some rows mark clone size as missing; the rest say once, few, many or name a class of expanded clone.

j_gene,abundance,v_gene,d_gene,CDR3nt,CDR3aa
TRBJ1-5,NA,TRBV28,TRBD1,TGTGCCAGCAGTTTCATTTTCGGGTCGGGACAGCAGTCAAGCAATCAGCCCCAGCATTTT,CASSFIFGSGQQSSNQPQHF
TRBJ2-6,few,TRBV27,NA,TGTGCCAGCAGTAAGTTTACCGGGACAAGAAACTCTGGGGCCAACGTCCTGACTTTC,CASSKFTGTRNSGANVLTF
TRBJ1-3,NA,TRBV5-4,TRBD1,TGTGCCAGCAGCTCGGGGACAGAGGGCCCAAACACCATATATTTT,CASSSGTEGPNTIYF
TRBJ1-5,NA,TRBV4-1,NA,TGCGCCAGCAGCCAAGAAATCCAGGGAGGCGGCAGTCAGCCCCAGCATTTT,CASSQEIQGGGSQPQHF
TRBJ2-7,NA,TRBV5-1,TRBD2,TGCGCCAGCAGCGCTACGGGGGGAAACTACGAGCAGTACTTC,CASSATGGNYEQYF
TRBJ1-3,few,TRBV28,NA,TGTGCCAGCAGCCCTGGGGGGACTTGGGACTCTGGAAACACCATATATTTT,CASSPGGTWDSGNTIYF
TRBJ2-1,NA,TRBV2,NA,TGTGCCAGCAGTGAAGTCCGGGGTTCCTACAATGAGCAGTTCTTC,CASSEVRGSYNEQFF
TRBJ2-5,once,TRBV25-1,NA,TGTGCCAGCAGCACCCTTTGGGGGGGCCGGGAGACCCAGTACTTC,CASSTLWGGRETQYF
TRBJ1-5,NA,TRBV11-2,TRBD1,TGTGCCAGCAGCAAAACAGGGGGTTTCCAGCCCCAGCATTTT,CASSKTGGFQPQHF
TRBJ2-3,few,TRBV15,NA,TGTGCCACCAGCTCAGGGGAAGATACGCAGTATTTT,CATSSGEDTQYF
TRBJ2-7,NA,TRBV29-1,NA,TGCAGCGTTGGCCCGGGACTTACCTACGAGCAGTACTTC,CSVGPGLTYEQYF
TRBJ1-5,NA,TRBV4-1,NA,TGCGCCAGCAGCCAGATATTAGGCGGGACCTACAATCAGCCCCAGCATTTT,CASSQILGGTYNQPQHF
TRBJ2-7,NA,TRBV2,NA,TGTGCCAGCAGTGAAGCGCTCTCGTTGGGGGCCCTATACGAGCAGTACTTC,CASSEALSLGALYEQYF
TRBJ2-1,NA,TRBV4-1,TRBD2,TGCGCCAGCAGAAGACTAGCGGGGGACAATGAGCAGTTCTTC,CASRRLAGDNEQFF
TRBJ2-1,NA,TRBV18,NA,TGTGCCGGCTCACCACCCATCGGGATAGAGCAGTTCTTC,CAGSPPIGIEQFF
TRBJ1-1,NA,TRBV28,TRBD1,TGTGCCAGCAGTTTTCGAAGCGACAGGGAGAGTGGGAACACTGAAGCTTTCTTT,CASSFRSDRESGNTEAFF
TRBJ2-7,NA,TRBV5-1,TRBD1,TGCGCCAGCAGCCCCGCACCGGGACAGGGGGCTGAAGAGCAGTACTTC,CASSPAPGQGAEEQYF
TRBJ2-4,NA,TRBV2,NA,TGTGCCAGCAGTGGGACACTCCGAAACATTCAGTACTTC,CASSGTLRNIQYF
TRBJ2-4,NA,TRBV4-1,TRBD2,TGCGCCAGCAGCCTTTCCGGGACTAGCGCGGACAAACTTCAGTACTTC,CASSLSGTSADKLQYF
TRBJ1-6,NA,TRBV6-1,TRBD1,TGTGCCAGCAGTGAAGCGCTGGGACAGGCGCATTCACCCCTCCACTTT,CASSEALGQAHSPLHF
TRBJ2-3,NA,TRBV7-8,TRBD2,TGTGCCAGCAGCTCCCCCGGGCTAGCGGCATCCTCTAGCACAGATACGCAGTATTTT,CASSSPGLAASSSTDTQYF
TRBJ1-1,NA,TRBV18,NA,TGTGCCAGCTCACCAGGGTTCACAGGGCGTGTTTCCGACACTGAAGCTTTCTTT,CASSPGFTGRVSDTEAFF
TRBJ1-1,NA,TRBV30,TRBD1,TGTGCCTGGGATCGGACAGGGGAAGCTTTCTTT,CAWDRTGEAFF
TRBJ2-2,NA,TRBV18,TRBD1,TGTGCCAGCTCACCAGTGACAGGGGGCACCGGGGAGCTGTTTTTT,CASSPVTGGTGELFF
TRBJ2-3,NA,TRBV2,TRBD2,TGTGCCAGCAGTGAGGTCGTGGGAGGGCCCCCAGATACGCAGTATTTT,CASSEVVGGPPDTQYF
TRBJ2-1,NA,TRBV2,TRBD2,TGTGCCACCACGACACGCACCGGGACTAGCGGGAGCAATGAGCAGTTCTTC,CATTTRTGTSGSNEQFF
TRBJ2-7,NA,TRBV28,TRBD2,TGTGCCAGCAGTCCGCCTAGCGGGAGTAATCCCTACGAGCAGTACTTC,CASSPPSGSNPYEQYF
TRBJ1-4,once,TRBV28,NA,TGTGCCAGCAGTCCCCGGGGGGCCACGACGGGTAATGAAAAACTGTTTTTT,CASSPRGATTGNEKLFF
TRBJ1-1,NA,TRBV5-1,NA,TGCGCCAGCAGCTTGTTTCCGACAGGGAACACTGAAGCTTTCTTT,CASSLFPTGNTEAFF
TRBJ2-5,once,TRBV21-1,NA,TGTGCCAGCAGCAAAGCGGAGGTAGCGGGAGGGCCGCAAGAGACCCAGTACTTC,CASSKAEVAGGPQETQYF
TRBJ1-1,few,TRBV19,NA,TGTGCCAGTCAATCCCAACTATCGGCTTTCTTT,CASQSQLSAFF
TRBJ1-5,few,TRBV6-1,NA,TGTGCCAGCGGTTTCCGGGAGCCCCAGCATTTT,CASGFREPQHF
TRBJ2-1,NA,TRBV11-2,TRBD2,TGTGCCAGCAGCTTAGGCGGGGGGCTCTACAATGAGCAGTTCTTC,CASSLGGGLYNEQFF
TRBJ1-5,few,TRBV6-6,NA,TGTGCCAGCAGTCAACAGGGCGATAGCAATCAGCCCCAGCATTTT,CASSQQGDSNQPQHF
TRBJ2-3,few,TRBV7-9,NA,TGTGCCAGCATCATCACAGATACGCAGTATTTT,CASIITDTQYF
TRBJ1-1,NA,TRBV18,TRBD1,TGTGCCAGCTCACGGGGGACAGCCCGTAACACTGAAGCTTTCTTT,CASSRGTARNTEAFF
TRBJ1-4,NA,TRBV9,NA,TGTGCCAGCGGAGACGGGATAACTAATGAAAAACTGTTTTTT,CASGDGITNEKLFF
TRBJ2-5,NA,TRBV19,TRBD1,TGTGCCAGTAGTTCTTTCGACAGGGTCAGGGAGACCCAGTACTTC,CASSSFDRVRETQYF
TRBJ1-1,NA,TRBV11-2,NA,TGTGCCAGCAGCTTAGGGCCGCAGGGCGCACGCATCTTCTTT,CASSLGPQGARIFF
TRBJ1-1,NA,TRBV6-5,NA,TGTGCCAGCAGTAAAGACAGGTCATTGAACACTGAAGCTTTCTTT,CASSKDRSLNTEAFF
TRBJ1-2,NA,TRBV7-2,TRBD1,TGTGCCAGCAGAACAGGGGGCAACTATGGCTACACCTTC,CASRTGGNYGYTF
TRBJ2-7,NA,TRBV2,TRBD2,TGTGCCAGCAGTGGAGAGGGAGGGAGCTCCTACGAGCAGTACTTC,CASSGEGGSSYEQYF
TRBJ2-1,NA,TRBV5-4,TRBD2,TGTGCCAGCAGCGAAGGACTAGCGGGAAGCGGGTACAATGAGCAGTTCTTC,CASSEGLAGSGYNEQFF
TRBJ2-3,NA,TRBV7-9,TRBD1,TGTGCCAGCAGCGAACAGGGGATTGCAGATACGCAGTATTTT,CASSEQGIADTQYF
TRBJ1-6,NA,TRBV2,NA,TGTGCCAGCAGTGAACAGGGGAAGGAAATTTCACCCCTCCACTTT,CASSEQGKEISPLHF
TRBJ1-1,once,TRBV5-6,NA,TGTGCCAGCAGCTTGGGTAGGGGGGAAGCTTTCTTT,CASSLGRGEAFF
TRBJ2-7,NA,TRBV9,TRBD2,TGTGCCAGCAGCCCACGGGTGGGGGGGGACGAGCAGTACTTC,CASSPRVGGDEQYF